This T cell receptor (beta chain) originates from a study of T-cell reconstitution after alpha-beta-depleted transplantation in children. Trimming cost V 4 bases and J 6 bases; bases outside gene matches: 9. This CDR3 region has 14 residues. Germline loops: CDR1 MGHRA, CDR2 YSYEKL. Overall study results and limits: T cells produced anew were the main source of T-cell counts and diversity one year after transplant. Surviving recipient T cells and thymic progenitors accounted for the high day-60 TCRbeta diversity observed in some patients. Reports say that about two months after transplant, the alpha-beta T cells came out of several hundred graft clones that had expanded.

A library of TCRbeta sequences, prepared with unique molecular identifiers, was generated. In TCRdb, the PCR reads were re-called with MiXCR into one record per CDR3 protein. The table shows a few hundred thousand distinct CDR3 sequences, with roughly a quarter occurring only once. A few counts support this clonotype. What it binds is unknown. This TCR came from a female patient aged 2-10 years who had a stem cell transplant for congenital amegakaryocytic thrombocytopenia, so the T cells may come from the graft donor. The sample consisted of PBMCs, mostly from graft donor cells, taken 360 days after TCRalphabeta/CD19-depleted stem cell transplant. The chain carries TRBV4-1 and TRBJ2-7; 7 nucleotides align to TRBD1. CDR3 residues: CASSRRSGGIEQYF. The CDR3 bases are TGCGCCAGCAGCCGACGTTCAGGGGGTATCGAGCAGTACTTC.